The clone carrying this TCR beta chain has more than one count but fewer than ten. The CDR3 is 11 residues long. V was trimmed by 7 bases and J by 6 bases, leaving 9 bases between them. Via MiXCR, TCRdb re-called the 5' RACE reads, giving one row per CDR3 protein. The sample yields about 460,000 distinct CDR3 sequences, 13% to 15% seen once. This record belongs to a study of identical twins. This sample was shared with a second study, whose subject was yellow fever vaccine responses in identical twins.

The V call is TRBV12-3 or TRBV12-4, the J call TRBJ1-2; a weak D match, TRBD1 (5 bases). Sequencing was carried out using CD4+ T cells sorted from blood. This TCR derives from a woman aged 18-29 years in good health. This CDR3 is CASTGFNGYTF. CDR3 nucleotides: TGTGCCAGCACAGGGTTCAATGGCTACACCTTC.